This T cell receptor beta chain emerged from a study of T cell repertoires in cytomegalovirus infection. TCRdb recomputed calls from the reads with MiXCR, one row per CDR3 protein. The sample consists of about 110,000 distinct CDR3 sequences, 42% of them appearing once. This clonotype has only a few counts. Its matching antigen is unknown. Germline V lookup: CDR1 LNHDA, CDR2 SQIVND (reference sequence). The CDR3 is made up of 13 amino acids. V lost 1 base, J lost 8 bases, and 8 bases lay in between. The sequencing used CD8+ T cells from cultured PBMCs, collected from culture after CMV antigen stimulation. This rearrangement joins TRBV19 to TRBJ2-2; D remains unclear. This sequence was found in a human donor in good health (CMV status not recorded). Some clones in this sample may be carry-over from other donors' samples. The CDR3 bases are TGTGCCAGTAGTATAGTTACACGGGGGGAGCTGTTTTTT. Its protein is CASSIVTRGELFF.